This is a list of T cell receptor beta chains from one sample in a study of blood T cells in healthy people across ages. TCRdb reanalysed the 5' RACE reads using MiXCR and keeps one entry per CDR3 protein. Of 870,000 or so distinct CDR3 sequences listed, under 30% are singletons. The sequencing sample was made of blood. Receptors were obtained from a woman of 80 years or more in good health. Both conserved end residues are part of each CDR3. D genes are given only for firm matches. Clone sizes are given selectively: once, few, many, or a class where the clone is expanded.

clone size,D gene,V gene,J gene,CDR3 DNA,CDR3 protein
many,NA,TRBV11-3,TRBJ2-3,TGTGCCAGCACCTCTTTAGGGGTCGGGGGTAGCGATACGCAGTATTTT,CASTSLGVGGSDTQYF
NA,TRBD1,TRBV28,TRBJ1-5,TGTGCCAGCAGACTTGGGACAGGAACAACTATCAATCAGCCCCAGCATTTT,CASRLGTGTTINQPQHF
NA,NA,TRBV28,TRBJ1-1,TGTGCCAGCAGGTATAGAACGGGGGCGATGAACACTGAAGCTTTCTTT,CASRYRTGAMNTEAFF
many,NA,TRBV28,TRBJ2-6,TGTGCCAGCAGATCCCAGGGATCTGGGGCCAACGTCCTGACTTTC,CASRSQGSGANVLTF
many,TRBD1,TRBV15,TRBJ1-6,TGTGCCACCAGCAAGACAGGGAGCTCCTATAATTCACCCCTCCACTTT,CATSKTGSSYNSPLHF
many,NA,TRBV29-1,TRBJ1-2,TGCAGCGTTGAAGATCTGGAAGGGGGCTATGGCTACACCTTC,CSVEDLEGGYGYTF
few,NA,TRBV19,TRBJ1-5,TGTGCCAGTAGAGGGGCAGGGACGGCTAATCAGCCCCAGCATTTT,CASRGAGTANQPQHF
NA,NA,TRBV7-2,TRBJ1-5,TGTGCCAGCAGCCCCTGGACGGGGCCAAATCAGCCCCAGCATTTT,CASSPWTGPNQPQHF
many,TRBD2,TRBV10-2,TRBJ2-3,TGCGCCAGCAGTGGTTTCCTAGCGGGGGGGCCATCCCCAGATACGCAGTATTTT,CASSGFLAGGPSPDTQYF
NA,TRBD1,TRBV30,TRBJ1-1,TGTGCCTGGAGTCCCCGTACAGGGGGGTACACTGAAGCTTTCTTT,CAWSPRTGGYTEAFF
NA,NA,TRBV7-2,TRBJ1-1,TGTGCCAGCAGCCAACAACTTATATCAGGTAACACTGAAGCTTTCTTT,CASSQQLISGNTEAFF
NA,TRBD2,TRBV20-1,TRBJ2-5,TGCAGTGGGACTAGCGGGGGGGAACAGACCCAGTACTTC,CSGTSGGEQTQYF
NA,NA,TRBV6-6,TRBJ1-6,TGTGCCAGCAGTGCAGGGATCTACTTTAATTCACCCCTCCACTTT,CASSAGIYFNSPLHF
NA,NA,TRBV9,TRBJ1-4,TGTGCCAGCAGCGTAGCGGCTGGGGGGGAAAAACTGTTTTTT,CASSVAAGGEKLFF
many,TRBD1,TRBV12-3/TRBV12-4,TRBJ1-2,TGTGCCAGCAGTTACAGGGGGCATAACTATGGCTACACCTTC,CASSYRGHNYGYTF
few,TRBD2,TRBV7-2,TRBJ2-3,TGTGCCAGCAGCGGCGGGGGGGGGGCCTTGGGAGATACGCAGTATTTT,CASSGGGGALGDTQYF
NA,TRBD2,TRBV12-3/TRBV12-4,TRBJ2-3,TGTGCCAGCAGTCCTGGCAGCGGAACGGGACTAGCGGGGGCCGGCACAGATGCGCAGTATTTT,CASSPGSGTGLAGAGTDAQYF
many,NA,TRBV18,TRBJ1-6,TGTGCCAGCTCGCAGAGCTCCTATAATTCACCCCTCCACTTT,CASSQSSYNSPLHF
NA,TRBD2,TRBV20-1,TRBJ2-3,TGCAGTGCTGGAAGGACTAGCGGGAGGCCAGATACGCAGTATTTT,CSAGRTSGRPDTQYF
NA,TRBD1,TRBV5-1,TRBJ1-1,TGCGCCAGCAGCCCCCTCCACAGGGGGAACACTGAAGCTTTCTTT,CASSPLHRGNTEAFF
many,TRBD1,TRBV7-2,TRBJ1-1,TGTGCCAGCAGCTTCCCGGGACAGGCGAAATTTGAAGCTTTCTTT,CASSFPGQAKFEAFF
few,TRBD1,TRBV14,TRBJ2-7,TGTGCCAGCAGCGACAAGACAGGGTATCTCTACGAGCAGTACTTC,CASSDKTGYLYEQYF
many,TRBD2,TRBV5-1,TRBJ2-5,TGCGCCAGCAGACTAATAGCGGGGGGGCCGGAGACCCAGTACTTC,CASRLIAGGPETQYF
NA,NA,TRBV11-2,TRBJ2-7,TGTGCCAGCAGCCCGCGGTGGGAGAGGAACGACGAGCAGTACTTC,CASSPRWERNDEQYF
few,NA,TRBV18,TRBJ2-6,TGTGCCAGCAAACGGAGTACTGGGGCCAACGTCCTGACTTTC,CASKRSTGANVLTF
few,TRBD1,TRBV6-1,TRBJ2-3,TGTGCCAGCTCCGACAGGGCCTACACAGATACGCAGTATTTT,CASSDRAYTDTQYF
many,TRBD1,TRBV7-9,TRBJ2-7,TGTGCCAGCAGCCGGGACAGGGGAGTTATAAACGAGCAGTACTTC,CASSRDRGVINEQYF
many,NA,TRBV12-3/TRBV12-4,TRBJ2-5,TGTGCCAGCAGTTTTGTGCAACAAGAGACCCAGTACTTC,CASSFVQQETQYF
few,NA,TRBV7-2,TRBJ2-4,TGTGCCAGCAGCTCGGGGAGAGATAACATTCAGTACTTC,CASSSGRDNIQYF
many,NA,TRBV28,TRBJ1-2,TGTGCCAGCAGTTTGGCTGCGGGCTTCTATGGCTACACCTTC,CASSLAAGFYGYTF
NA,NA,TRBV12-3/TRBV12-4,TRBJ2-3,TGTGCCAGCAGTTTGGGGCAGGGCGGAACAGATGCGCAGTATTTT,CASSLGQGGTDAQYF
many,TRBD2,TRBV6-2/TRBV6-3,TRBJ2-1,TGTGCCAGCGCCCCTGAGCGGGGGGGAGGAAATGAGCAGTTCTTC,CASAPERGGGNEQFF
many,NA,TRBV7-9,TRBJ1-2,TGTGCCAGCAGCTTACTTCCGCCTAACTATGGCTACACCTTC,CASSLLPPNYGYTF